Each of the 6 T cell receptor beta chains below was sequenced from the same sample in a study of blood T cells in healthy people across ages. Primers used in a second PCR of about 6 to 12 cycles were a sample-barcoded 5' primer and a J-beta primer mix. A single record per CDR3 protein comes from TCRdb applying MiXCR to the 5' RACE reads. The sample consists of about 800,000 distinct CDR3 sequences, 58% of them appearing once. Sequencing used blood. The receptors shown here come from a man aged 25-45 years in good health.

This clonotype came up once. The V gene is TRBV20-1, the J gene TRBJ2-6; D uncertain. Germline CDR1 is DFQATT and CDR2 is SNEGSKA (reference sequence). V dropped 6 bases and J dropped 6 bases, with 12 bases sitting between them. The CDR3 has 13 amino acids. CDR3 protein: CSAIGAEANVLTF. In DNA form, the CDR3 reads TGCAGTGCCATCGGAGCTGAGGCCAACGTCCTGACTTTC.

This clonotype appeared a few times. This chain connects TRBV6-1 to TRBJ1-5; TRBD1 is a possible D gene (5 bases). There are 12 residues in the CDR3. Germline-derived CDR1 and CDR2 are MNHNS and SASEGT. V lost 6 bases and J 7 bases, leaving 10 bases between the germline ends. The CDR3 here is CASSEQGQPQHF. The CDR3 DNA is TGTGCCAGCAGCGAGCAGGGACAGCCCCAGCATTTT.

The CDR3 DNA reads TGTGCCAGCAGCGTAGGGGGGGAGTCCTACGAGCAGTACTTC. Amino acid sequence: CASSVGGESYEQYF. The rearrangement uses TRBV9 and TRBJ2-5; D is possibly TRBD2 (6 bases). The DNA end lines up better with TRBJ2-7; the J call may be wrong. Germline-derived CDR1 and CDR2 are SGDLS and YYNGEE. The CDR3 is 14 amino acids.

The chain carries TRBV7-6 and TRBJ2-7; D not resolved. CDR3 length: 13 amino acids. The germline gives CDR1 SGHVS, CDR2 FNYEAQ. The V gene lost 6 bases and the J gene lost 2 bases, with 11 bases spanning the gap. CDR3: CASRNPGAYEQYF. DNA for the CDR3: TGTGCCAGCAGGAATCCTGGGGCCTACGAGCAGTACTTC. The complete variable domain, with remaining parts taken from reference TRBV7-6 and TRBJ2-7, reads GAGVSQSPRYKVTKRGQDVALRCDPISGHVSLYWYRQALGQGPEFLTYFNYEAQQDKSGLPNDRFSAERPEGSISTLTIQRTEQRDSAMYRCASRNPGAYEQYFGPGTRLTVT.

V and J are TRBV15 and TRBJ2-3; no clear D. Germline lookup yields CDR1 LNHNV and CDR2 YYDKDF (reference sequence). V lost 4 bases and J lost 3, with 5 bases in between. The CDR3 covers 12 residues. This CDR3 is CATSKLTDTQYF. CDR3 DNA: TGTGCCACCAGCAAATTAACAGATACGCAGTATTTT.

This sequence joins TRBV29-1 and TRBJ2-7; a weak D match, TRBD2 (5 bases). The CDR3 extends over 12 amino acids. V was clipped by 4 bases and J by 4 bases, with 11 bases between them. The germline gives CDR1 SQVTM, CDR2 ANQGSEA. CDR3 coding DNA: TGCAGCGTTGTCCCCGAGGGTTACGAGCAGTACTTC. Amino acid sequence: CSVVPEGYEQYF.